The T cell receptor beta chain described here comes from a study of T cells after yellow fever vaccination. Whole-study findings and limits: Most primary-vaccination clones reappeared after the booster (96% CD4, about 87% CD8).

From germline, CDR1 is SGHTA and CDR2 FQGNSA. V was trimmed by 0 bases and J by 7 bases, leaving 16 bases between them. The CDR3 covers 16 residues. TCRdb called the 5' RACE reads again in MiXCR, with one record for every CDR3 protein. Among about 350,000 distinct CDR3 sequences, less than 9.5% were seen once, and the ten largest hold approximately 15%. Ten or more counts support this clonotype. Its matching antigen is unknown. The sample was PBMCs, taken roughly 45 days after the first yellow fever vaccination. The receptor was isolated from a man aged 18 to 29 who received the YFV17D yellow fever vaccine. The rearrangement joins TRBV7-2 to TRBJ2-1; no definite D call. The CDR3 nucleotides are TGTGCCAGCAGCTTAGCCCGTCTAGAAGGTGAGAATGAGCAGTTCTTC. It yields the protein CASSLARLEGENEQFF.